This entry concerns a single TCR beta chain. This specimen comes from a study of blood T cell repertoires in COVID-19. In the study overall: Samples representing acute and convalescent COVID-19 were sourced from the United States, Italy and Spain. Sample material is recorded as cDNA or gDNA derived from T cells, B-cell-depleted T cells, or PBMCs.

This CDR3 has 11 residues. The germline V gene has CDR1 SEHNR and CDR2 FQNEAQ (reference sequence). After removal of 6 bases from V and 6 bases from J, the junction contained 2 bases not matched to a gene. Original analysis: Reference gene primer amplification gave nucleated cell count estimates. Some clones are missing from TCRdb's copy, which holds only in-frame ones; the method was immunoSEQ multiplex PCR. The V and J calls and clone size were taken over from that table, and D and trimming were inferred from the DNA. Of about 140,000 clones listed, roughly four fifths are singletons. The V gene is TRBV7-9, the J gene TRBJ2-7; 7 bases map to TRBD1. This clonotype originated in a human donor in a cohort sampled during active COVID-19. The source material was peripheral blood. The DNA of the CDR3 is TGTGCCAGCAGTCGACAGGGCGAGCAGTACTTC. Its protein product is CASSRQGEQYF.